This T cell receptor beta chain was profiled in a study of cytomegalovirus exposure and HLA in healthy donors. This CDR3 is built from 12 residues. CDR1 is MNHEY, CDR2 SMNVEV, per germline (reference sequence). The ends were cut back, 5 bases at V and 11 bases at J, with 13 bases in the middle. The study ran its PCR with 60 Vbeta and 13 Jbeta primers. Clones were read by immunoSEQ multiplex PCR, and TCRdb kept only the in-frame ones, dropping some. Of approximately 100,000 clones detected, more than 70% appear once; the ten largest clones hold over 3%. The TCR sequence derives from a woman aged 40 to 50 in good health and CMV-seronegative. The material sequenced was PBMCs. The chain has TRBV27 and TRBJ2-1; D possibly corresponds to TRBD1 (7 bases). The CDR3 region has the DNA TGTGCCAGCAGTACCAGGGGGGACCAGCAGTTCTTC. Its protein is CASSTRGDQQFF.